This T cell receptor (beta chain) was sequenced during a study of shared clonotypes between healthy human individuals. Overall study context: Three plates were used per donor for CD4 naive, three for CD4 memory, two for CD8 naive and one for CD8 memory. Study-wide findings and caveats: Naive subsets tended to show greater estimated richness than memory subsets.

As regards this clone: No antigen is known for it.

Clones were read by immunoSEQ multiplex PCR, and TCRdb kept only the in-frame ones, dropping some. The top ten hold approximately 0.45% of the sample, which has some 1.5 million clones, 98% seen once. Into CD45RA+ naive and CD45RA-negative memory subsets, the CD4+ cells were split. This CDR3 is built from 18 residues. The V and J ends lost 6 bases and 0 bases respectively, with 23 bases between them. Per germline, CDR1 MDHEN and CDR2 SYDVKM. The V call is TRBV28, the J call TRBJ1-1, with D possibly TRBD1 on 6 matching bases. Sequencing was performed on naive CD4+ T cells sorted from blood. Subset defined: CD45RA+ positively selected. This clonotype was sampled from a man aged 25-45 years in good health. This CDR3 reads CASSPPSGDNLLNTEAFF. The CDR3 coding sequence is TGTGCCAGCAGCCCCCCGTCCGGGGACAATCTCCTGAACACTGAAGCTTTCTTT.